What follows describes a single TCR beta chain. This specimen belongs to a study of control samples from healthy donors and cancer patients. Generated by immunoSEQ multiplex PCR, the TCRdb table keeps only in-frame clones and is missing some. Among some 120,000 clones listed, 93% were seen once. The sequence came from a man aged 30-40 years in good health. The sample comprised blood.

The CDR3 DNA sequence: TGTGCCATCAGGGAGGGGACCACGAACACCGGGGAGCTGTTTTTT. Encoded protein: CAIREGTTNTGELFF. The V gene is TRBV10-3, the J gene TRBJ2-2; weak D call: TRBD2 (6 bases). CDR1 and CDR2 (germline): ENHRY, SYGVKD. V was cut by 6 bases and J by 0 bases, with 11 bases left in between. The CDR3 is made up of 15 amino acids.